This T cell receptor (beta chain) was found in a study of T cell responses to AZD1222 COVID-19 vaccine. Findings and limits, study-wide: It was only after the peak T cell response that any repertoires were sampled. Reportedly, nearly half the spike-specific TCRs target unmutated variant regions. Donors were chiefly white British, with a greater number of females, and clonal diversity was perhaps underestimated. Vaccination with two AZD1222 doses was followed by a rise in Spike-specific TCR breadth and depth.

The CDR3 spans 13 residues. J lost 8 bases, V lost 2 bases, and 8 bases had no gene match. The germline V gene has CDR1 GTSNPN and CDR2 SVGIG (reference sequence). Sequencing used immunoSEQ multiplex PCR; TCRdb keeps in-frame clones, though not all of them. The sample has approximately 180,000 clones; around 90% are singletons. This clone was observed a few times. Its target is unknown. The V and J genes are TRBV30 and TRBJ1-2; TRBD1 aligns across 7 bases. Sequenced here: peripheral blood, sampled on day 0 of AZD1222 vaccination. The source is an adult in good health. This CDR3 is CAWSLTGTDGYTF. The CDR3, as DNA: TGTGCCTGGAGTCTCACCGGGACAGACGGCTACACCTTC.